This note documents a single TCR beta chain sequence. This entry comes from a study of blood T cell repertoires in COVID-19. This CDR3 has 13 residues. Between the trimmed V and J ends, which lost 5 bases and 4 bases, there was a span of 9 bases. Germline CDR1 reads MDHEN; CDR2 reads SYDVKM. Original data processing: Amplification with reference gene primers provided the estimates of nucleated cell counts. Generated by immunoSEQ multiplex PCR, the TCRdb table keeps only in-frame clones and is missing some. V and J calls and clone size come straight from that table; D and trimming were deduced from the DNA. The sample holds about 160,000 clones, about four fifths seen once.

This TCR derives from a man in his 60s with active or convalescent COVID-19. Sequencing used peripheral blood. This rearrangement joins TRBV28 to TRBJ2-1; no clear D gene. Written as DNA, the CDR3 is TGTGCCAGCAGTCTGCGGCCATACAATGAGCAGTTCTTC. Translating it yields CASSLRPYNEQFF.